The 5 T cell receptor beta chains in this list originate from one sample, sequenced in a study of T cell repertoires in MIS-A myocarditis. Generated by immunoSEQ multiplex PCR, the TCRdb table keeps only in-frame clones and is missing some. The table records 7,000 or so clones, around 84% of them present only once. Sequencing input: right inferior lung lobe tissue obtained at autopsy. The receptors were gathered from a man between 18 and 29 years old with fulminant myocarditis from multisystem inflammatory syndrome in adults (MIS-A) after COVID-19.

The chain has TRBV6-4 and TRBJ1-1; 7 bases agree with TRBD1. The germline gives CDR1 MRHNA, CDR2 SNTAGT. The CDR3 has 13 residues. Trimming at V came to 2 bases and at J to 4 bases, leaving 1 base not matched to a gene. This chain's CDR3 is CASSDQGGTEAFF. The CDR3 nucleotides are TGTGCCAGCAGTGACCAGGGGGGCACTGAAGCTTTCTTT.

The chain joins TRBV10-3 to TRBJ1-1; D may be TRBD1 (6 bases). The germline CDR1 and CDR2 sequences are ENHRY and SYGVKD. This CDR3 contains 13 residues. V was pared by 9 bases and J by 5 bases, with 16 bases between. The CDR3 DNA reads as TGTGCCATTGGGGGGGGCGCGGGGACTGAAGCTTTCTTT. It encodes CAIGGGAGTEAFF.

The V gene is TRBV19, the J gene TRBJ1-2; D is possibly TRBD1 (5 bases). V shed 6 bases and J shed 4 bases, with 18 bases lying between them. The CDR3 runs 15 residues. CDR1 and CDR2 from the germline V gene are LNHDA and SQIVND (reference sequence). The CDR3 nucleotides are TGTGCCAGTAGCCTGGAGCACAGGATACCCTATGGCTACACCTTC. This translates into CASSLEHRIPYGYTF.

V is TRBV27 and J is TRBJ2-3; TRBD2 matches 9 bases. The CDR3 consists of 16 residues. The germline CDR1 and CDR2 sequences are MNHEY and SMNVEV (reference sequence). J gave up 5 bases and V 7 bases, and 13 bases lay outside the gene matches. The CDR3 protein is CASTVQPGLARDTQYF. For the CDR3, the DNA is TGTGCCAGCACCGTACAACCGGGACTAGCCAGAGATACGCAGTATTTT.

This chain connects TRBV2 to TRBJ2-2; tentative D call: TRBD2 (6 bases). Per germline, CDR1 SNHLY and CDR2 FYNNEI. The CDR3 contains 15 residues. V was pared by 6 bases and J by 4 bases, with 15 bases between. DNA of the CDR3: TGTGCCAGCAGGTCCGAGGGAGGAGTCACCGGGGAGCTGTTTTTT. It translates to CASRSEGGVTGELFF.